These 22 T cell receptor beta chains share one sample of origin, sequenced in a study of blood T cell repertoires in COVID-19. Generated by immunoSEQ multiplex PCR, the TCRdb table keeps only in-frame clones and is missing some. The sample includes around 260,000 clones, about 89% of them seen just once. The sample comprised peripheral blood. The receptors originated from a woman in her fifties or sixties with acute or convalescent COVID-19.

This clone was counted a single time. This rearrangement joins TRBV11-2 to TRBJ2-3; 7 bases match TRBD2. CDR1 is SGHAT and CDR2 is FQNNGV in the germline V gene. The CDR3 runs to 17 residues. V trimming: 0 bases; J trimming: 3 bases; junction bases outside the gene matches: 9. The DNA of the CDR3 is TGTGCCAGCAGCTTAGATCTGTCGCCGCGGGGGACAGATACGCAGTATTTT. Amino acids: CASSLDLSPRGTDTQYF.

The chain combines TRBV16 with TRBJ1-2; TRBD1 matches at 7 bases. Germline V gene data show CDR1 as KGHSY and CDR2 as FQNENV. This CDR3 has 15 amino acids. V was pared by 2 bases and J by 4 bases, with 7 bases of the junction left unmatched. The CDR3 sequence is CASSQRQGTSYGYTF. For the CDR3, the DNA is TGTGCCAGCAGCCAAAGACAGGGAACGAGCTATGGCTACACCTTC.

The rearrangement uses TRBV4-2 and TRBJ1-2; no reliable D call. This CDR3 has 12 residues. Trimming removed 1 base at V and 6 bases at J, with 6 bases between. Germline V gene sequence: CDR1 LGHNA, CDR2 YNFKEQ. The chain's CDR3 is CASSQGADGYTF. The CDR3 coding sequence is TGTGCCAGCAGCCAAGGGGCAGATGGCTACACCTTC.

This rearrangement joins TRBV18 to TRBJ1-1; 9 bases are shared with TRBD1. From germline, CDR1 is KGHSH and CDR2 LQKENI. This CDR3 region has 14 residues. With V trimmed by 4 bases and J by 2 bases, 2 bases remained unmatched. Here the CDR3 reads CASSLTGGNTEAFF. The CDR3 DNA reads as TGTGCCAGCTCACTTACAGGGGGCAACACTGAAGCTTTCTTT.

The rearrangement joins TRBV10-3 to TRBJ1-1; 9 positions match TRBD1. J lost 1 base, V lost 6 bases, and 3 bases had no gene match. CDR1 ENHRY and CDR2 SYGVKD come from the germline V gene. This CDR3 has 14 amino acids. The CDR3 DNA is TGTGCCATCAGAAACAGGGGGCCGAACACTGAAGCTTTCTTT. Translation: CAIRNRGPNTEAFF.

This chain links TRBV9 with TRBJ1-1; 8 bases line up with TRBD1. The V gene end was trimmed by 4 bases and the J gene end by 1 base; junction bases not matched to a gene: 15. This CDR3 has 18 residues. Germline CDR1 reads SGDLS; CDR2 reads YYNGEE. The CDR3 sequence is CASSNLVGSDRGNTEAFF. For the CDR3, the DNA is TGTGCCAGCAGCAACTTAGTGGGGTCCGACAGGGGGAACACTGAAGCTTTCTTT.

J is TRBJ1-5 and V is TRBV18; D is ambiguous. The V end lost 1 base, the J end lost 4 bases, and 5 bases lay between the germline ends. The CDR3 is 13 amino acids. Germline V gene data show CDR1 as KGHSH and CDR2 as LQKENI. In DNA, the CDR3 is TGTGCCAGCTCACCACAAGAGAATCAGCCCCAGCATTTT. It encodes CASSPQENQPQHF.

The gene calls are TRBV28 and TRBJ2-5, with a tentative D call TRBD2 (6 bases). The CDR3 consists of 16 residues. Germline CDR1 reads MDHEN; CDR2 reads SYDVKM. Trimming took 5 bases from V and 2 from J, leaving 18 bases between them. The CDR3 sequence: CASSPREPILQETQYF. CDR3 DNA: TGTGCCAGCAGTCCCCGGGAGCCGATCTTACAAGAGACCCAGTACTTC.

This clone was seen once. The chain couples TRBV6-6 to TRBJ2-1; D is uncertain. Germline CDR1 and CDR2: MNHNY and SVGAGI (reference sequence). Deletions cut 0 bases from V and 0 bases from J, with 6 bases between. The CDR3 is 15 residues long. The CDR3 DNA follows: TGTGCCAGCAGTTACTCGTCCAGCTCCTACAATGAGCAGTTCTTC. It yields the protein CASSYSSSSYNEQFF.

This sequence joins TRBV5-6 and TRBJ1-3, with TRBD1 matching over 8 bases. V lost 2 bases, J lost 3 bases, and 7 bases stayed unmatched. The CDR3 loop spans 16 amino acids. CDR1 and CDR2 (germline): SGHDT, YYEEEE. The CDR3 DNA follows: TGTGCCAGCAGCTTCCCCACAGGGGGACGTGGAAACACCATATATTTT. As protein: CASSFPTGGRGNTIYF.

V gene TRBV7-2 combines with J gene TRBJ1-1; D gene unclear. There are 14 residues in the CDR3. Germline-derived CDR1 and CDR2 are SGHTA and FQGNSA. The V gene lost 6 bases and the J gene lost 5 bases, with 16 bases spanning the gap. The CDR3 sequence is CASSPGISATEAFF. The CDR3 DNA is TGTGCCAGCAGTCCCGGTATTAGTGCAACTGAAGCTTTCTTT. Filled out from reference TRBV7-2 and TRBJ1-1, the complete variable domain reads GAGVSQSPSNKVTEKGKDVELRCDPISGHTALYWYRQSLGQGLEFLIYFQGNSAPDKSGLPSDRFSAERTGGSVSTLTIQRTQQEDSAVYLCASSPGISATEAFFGQGTRLTVV.

The chain employs TRBV2 and TRBJ1-5, with D perhaps TRBD1 (5 bases). The V end was cut by 6 bases, the J end by 6 bases, with 9 bases between. The CDR3 runs to 12 residues. Germline CDR1 reads SNHLY; CDR2 reads FYNNEI. The CDR3 DNA reads TGTGCCAGCAGAAAAGGGGTTCAGCCCCAGCATTTT. Translating gives CASRKGVQPQHF.

V usage is TRBV19 and J usage is TRBJ2-1; D may be TRBD1 (5 bases). Germline values: CDR1 LNHDA, CDR2 SQIVND (reference sequence). Deletions cut 8 bases from V and 8 bases from J, with 16 bases between. This CDR3 is 13 amino acids long. The CDR3 bases are TGTGCCAGTGGGGAAGGGCCCAGGGATGAGCAGTTCTTC. Protein: CASGEGPRDEQFF. Supplemented by reference TRBV19 and TRBJ2-1, the full variable domain reads DGGITQSPKYLFRKEGQNVTLSCEQNLNHDAMYWYRQDPGQGLRLIYYSQIVNDFQKGDIAEGYSVSREKKESFPLTVTSAQKNPTAFYLCASGEGPRDEQFFGPGTRLTVL.

The chain joins TRBV27 to TRBJ1-4, with 9 bases identical to TRBD1. CDR3 size: 14 residues. V was clipped by 5 bases and J by 8 bases; unmatched bases: 6. Germline V gene sequence: CDR1 MNHEY, CDR2 SMNVEV (reference sequence). The CDR3 DNA is TGTGCCAGCAGTATGACAGGGGGTATGGAAAAACTGTTTTTT. It is translated as CASSMTGGMEKLFF.

Only one count was recorded for this clone. The chain carries TRBV12-5 and TRBJ1-1; 10 bases map to TRBD1. Germline V gives CDR1 LGHNT, CDR2 FRNRAP. V dropped 1 base and J dropped 10; count of bases not matched to a gene: 15. The CDR3 spans 17 residues. The CDR3 sequence: CASGLGTGTGDLGGAFF. DNA of the CDR3: TGTGCTAGTGGTTTGGGCACCGGGACAGGGGACCTTGGTGGAGCTTTCTTT.

The V and J genes are TRBV27 and TRBJ2-5; D ambiguous. There are 15 residues in the CDR3. V lost 3 bases and J 0 bases, leaving 11 bases between the germline ends. CDR1 and CDR2 from the germline V gene are MNHEY and SMNVEV (reference sequence). CDR3 protein: CASSFGVGYQETQYF. In DNA form, the CDR3 reads TGTGCCAGCAGTTTCGGTGTCGGGTACCAAGAGACCCAGTACTTC.

This sequence joins TRBV28 and TRBJ2-7; 9 positions match TRBD1. The junction had 2 bases not matched to a gene; V was cut back by 8 bases and J by 3 bases. The CDR3 is 12 amino acids. Germline V lookup: CDR1 MDHEN, CDR2 SYDVKM. This CDR3 reads CASVDRGYEQYF. The CDR3, as DNA: TGTGCCAGCGTGGACAGGGGCTACGAGCAGTACTTC. The complete variable domain, with remaining parts taken from reference TRBV28 and TRBJ2-7, reads DVKVTQSSRYLVKRTGEKVFLECVQDMDHENMFWYRQDPGLGLRLIYFSYDVKMKEKGDIPEGYSVSREKKERFSLILESASTNQTSMYLCASVDRGYEQYFGPGTRLTVT.

The chain links TRBV7-9 to TRBJ1-3, with a possible D match to TRBD1 (5 bases). With 7 bases removed from V and 1 base from J, the gap between germline ends came to 14 bases. Germline V gene sequence: CDR1 SEHNR, CDR2 FQNEAQ (reference sequence). This CDR3 contains 15 residues. CDR3 loop: CASNLSRGSGNTIYF. The CDR3, as DNA: TGTGCCAGCAACCTATCCCGGGGGTCTGGAAACACCATATATTTT.

V gene TRBV5-1 combines with J gene TRBJ2-7, with 11 bases that match TRBD2. The CDR3 is 19 residues long. Trimming at V came to 4 bases and at J to 0 bases, leaving 15 bases not matched to a gene. Looked up from germline, CDR1 is SGHRS and CDR2 is YFSETQ. The CDR3 loop is CASSRYELAGAPNSYEQYF. The CDR3 DNA sequence: TGCGCCAGCAGCCGCTACGAACTAGCGGGAGCTCCCAACTCCTACGAGCAGTACTTC.

The chain combines TRBV2 with TRBJ1-2, with TRBD1 matching over 7 bases. The CDR3 loop spans 14 amino acids. V was pared by 4 bases and J by 3 bases, with 5 bases of the junction left unmatched. Germline-derived CDR1 and CDR2 are SNHLY and FYNNEI. The CDR3: CASSVDTGDYGYTF. The DNA for the CDR3 is TGTGCCAGCAGTGTGGACACAGGGGACTATGGCTACACCTTC.

This chain's CDR3 is CASSIREGPGAGYTF. The CDR3 region has the DNA TGTGCCAGTAGTATACGGGAGGGGCCTGGAGCGGGCTACACCTTC. The V gene is TRBV19, the J gene TRBJ1-2, with D perhaps matching TRBD1 (5 bases). V lost 2 bases and J 8 bases, leaving 18 bases between the germline ends. This CDR3 region has 15 residues. CDR1 is LNHDA, CDR2 SQIVND, per germline (reference sequence).

V usage is TRBV28 and J usage is TRBJ2-7, with 12 bases identical to TRBD2. J lost 1 base, V lost 6 bases, and 7 bases had no gene match. The CDR3 runs 16 residues. CDR1 and CDR2 from the germline V gene are MDHEN and SYDVKM. CDR3 bases: TGTGCCAGCAGGTCTAGCGGGAGGGCCATGTCCTACGAGCAGTACTTC. Translation: CASRSSGRAMSYEQYF.